This TCR beta chain was obtained from a study of blood T cells in healthy people across ages (dated by TCRdb to between 2015 and 2017). Broadly, across the study: Template switching captured roughly one uniquely barcoded TCR beta cDNA molecule per two T cells in model experiments. The study measured age-related changes in TCR beta repertoire diversity using deep sequencing normalized with unique cDNA molecular identifiers. Donors were grouped into four age groups: young (average roughly 15 years), middle-aged (roughly 40), aged (62) and long-lived (approximately 81). To avoid experimental bias, donors of different ages were distributed randomly across sequencing lanes. For two donors (one aged 18 to 30 and one aged 80 or older), the study analyzed two additional independent replicas of 1 million unique cDNA reads from the same blood draw.

Germline trimming: 0 bases from V, 3 bases from J; junction bases outside gene matches: 5. The germline V gene specifies MGHRA as CDR1 and YSYEKL as CDR2. Including cysteine and phenylalanine, the CDR3 has 15 amino acids. Only the CDR3 part of the read is kept: 45 bases, read in frame from the first base. Comment on this clonotype: The clone's antigen remains unknown. No base-level quality is on record; no much larger clone is a single base apart.

Study-wide findings and limitations: The long-lived group showed more naive CD4+ T cells, fewer expanded clones and increased TCR diversity than the aged group, suggesting age selection. As age increased, observed TCR beta diversity per million T cells dropped in a roughly linear way, and a significant reduction was already evident by age 40. Observed TCR beta diversity correlated strongly with the percentage of naive T cells measured by flow cytometry. Total diversity estimates from one million sequenced T cells were considered lower bounds and underestimates. Because donor CMV infection status was unknown, age-related changes in expanded clonotypes were potentially confounded. Since profiling was done on bulk unsorted PBMCs, naive and antigen-experienced compartments could not be conclusively compared.

Receptors were amplified or captured by 5' RACE. TCRdb records Illumina HiSeq 2500 as the sequencer. A second PCR of roughly 7 to 11 cycles was run with a J-beta primer mix and a sample-barcoded 5' primer. A unique molecular identifier was introduced onto each TCR beta cDNA molecule by a template-switch 5' adaptor carrying 12 random nucleotides. Each sample yielded at least 2.5 million CDR3-containing paired-end reads. All of the RNA was converted into first-strand cDNA using the Mint cDNA synthesis kit, with a TRBC-specific oligonucleotide serving as the primer. Following uracil-DNA glycosylase treatment, all cDNA underwent a first 18-cycle PCR with the universal primers M1SS and BC2_uni_R. In the source study's methods: Normalization of each sample was performed by random selection of 1 million high-quality reads, each carrying a distinct molecular identifier. Instead of being binned into consensus sequences, reads with shared molecular identifiers were discarded. MiTCR, set to a Q25 quality threshold and the strictest error-elimination algorithm, was used for CDR3 identification, clonotype clustering and error correction. Lower-bound total TCR beta diversity was estimated with a nonparametric unseen species model using Euler transformation. The public reads were reanalyzed by TCRdb: fastp trimming at Q25, MiXCR alignment, in-frame beta chains only. Rows with a matching CDR3 protein are joined into one entry that keeps the most common DNA and genes. The V and J calls follow TCRdb's processing rather than the paper's. This sample holds some 1.5 million distinct CDR3 sequences; roughly 27% were observed only once. The ten most abundant clones make up around 7.7% of the sample.

Donors were 39 systemically healthy Caucasian individuals from Russia aged roughly 6 to 90 years. Each donor gave approximately 9.3 milliliters of peripheral blood, collected into EDTA-treated Vacutainer tubes. Ficoll-Paque density-gradient centrifugation was used to isolate PBMCs, with at least 6.5 million obtained per sample. Trizol reagent was used to extract total RNA from PBMCs, with at least 6 micrograms per sample. For every donor, flow cytometry on a PBMC aliquot measured the percentage of naive CD45RAhigh/CD27high T cells. The V and J genes are TRBV4-1 and TRBJ2-7; 7 nucleotides in the junction match TRBD2. Sequenced input: blood. The source is a woman aged 25 to 39 in good health. The sequenced DNA is TGCGCCAGCAGCCAAGAGAGACTAGCCCACTACGAGCAGTACTTC. Translated, it gives CASSQERLAHYEQYF.